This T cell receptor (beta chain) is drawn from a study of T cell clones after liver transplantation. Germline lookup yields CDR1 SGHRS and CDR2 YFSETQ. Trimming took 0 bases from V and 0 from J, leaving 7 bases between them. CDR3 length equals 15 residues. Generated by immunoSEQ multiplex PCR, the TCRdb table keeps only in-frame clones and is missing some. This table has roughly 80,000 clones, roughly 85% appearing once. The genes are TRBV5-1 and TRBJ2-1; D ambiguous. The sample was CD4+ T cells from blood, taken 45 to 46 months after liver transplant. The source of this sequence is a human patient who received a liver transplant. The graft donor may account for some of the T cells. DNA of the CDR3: TGCGCCAGCAGCTTGGCCGTATACTCCTACAATGAGCAGTTCTTC. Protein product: CASSLAVYSYNEQFF.